This record concerns one T cell receptor (beta chain) sequence. Trimming at V came to 2 bases and at J to 1 base, leaving 3 bases not matched to a gene. The CDR3 spans 15 residues. Germline assignment: CDR1 SGHTA and CDR2 FQGTGA. Healthy bone marrow donors formed the donor group. The PCR employed 60 Vbeta primers together with 13 Jbeta primers. Generated by immunoSEQ multiplex PCR, the TCRdb table keeps only in-frame clones and is missing some. The sample carries over 150,000 clones, 65% to 80% recorded once. This sample is part of a study of cytomegalovirus exposure and HLA in healthy donors. The TCR comes from a woman in her forties or fifties in good health and CMV-seropositive. V and J are TRBV7-3 and TRBJ1-1; the match to TRBD1 covers 8 bases. Sequenced input: PBMCs. The CDR3 sequence is CASSLDGTGNTEAFF. CDR3 nucleotide sequence: TGTGCCAGCAGCTTAGACGGGACAGGGAACACTGAAGCTTTCTTT.